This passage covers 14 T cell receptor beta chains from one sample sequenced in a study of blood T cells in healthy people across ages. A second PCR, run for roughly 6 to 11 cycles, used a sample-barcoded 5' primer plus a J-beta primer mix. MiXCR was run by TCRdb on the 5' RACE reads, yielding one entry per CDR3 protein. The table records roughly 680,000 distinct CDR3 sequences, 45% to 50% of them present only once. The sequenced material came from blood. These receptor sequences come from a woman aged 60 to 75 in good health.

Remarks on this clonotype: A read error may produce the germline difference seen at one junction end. CDR3 amino acids: CAASRERGGDRTNYEQYF. CDR3 DNA: TGTGCCGCCAGCAGAGAGCGCGGTGGGGACAGAACCAACTACGAGCAGTACTTC. The rearrangement links TRBV15 to TRBJ2-5; 7 nucleotides match TRBD1. Gene TRBJ2-7 matches the end of the DNA better, so the J call may be wrong. Looked up from germline, CDR1 is LNHNV and CDR2 is YYDKDF (reference sequence). CDR3 length equals 18 residues.

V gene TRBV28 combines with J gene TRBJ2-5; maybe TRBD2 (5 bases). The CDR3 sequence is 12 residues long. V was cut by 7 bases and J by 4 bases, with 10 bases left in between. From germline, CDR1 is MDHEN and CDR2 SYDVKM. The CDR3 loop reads CASNQRVETQYF. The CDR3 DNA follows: TGTGCCAGCAACCAGAGGGTAGAGACCCAGTACTTC.

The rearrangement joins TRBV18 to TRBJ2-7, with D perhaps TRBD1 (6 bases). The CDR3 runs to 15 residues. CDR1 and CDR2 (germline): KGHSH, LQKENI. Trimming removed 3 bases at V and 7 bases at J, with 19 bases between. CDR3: CASSPTGFTYNEQYF. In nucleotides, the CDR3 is TGTGCCAGCTCACCTACAGGGTTCACCTACAATGAGCAGTACTTC.

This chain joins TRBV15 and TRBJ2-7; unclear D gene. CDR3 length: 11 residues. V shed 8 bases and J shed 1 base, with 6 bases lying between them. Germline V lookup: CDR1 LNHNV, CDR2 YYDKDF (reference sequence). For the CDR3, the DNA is TGTGCCACCGCGAGTTCCTACGAGCAGTACTTC. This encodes CATASSYEQYF.

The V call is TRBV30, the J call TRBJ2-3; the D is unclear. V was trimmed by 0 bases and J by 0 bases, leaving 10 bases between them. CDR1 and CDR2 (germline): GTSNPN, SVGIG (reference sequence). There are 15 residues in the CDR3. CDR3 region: CAWSVGLTSTDTQYF. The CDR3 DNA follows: TGTGCCTGGAGTGTTGGTCTTACTAGCACAGATACGCAGTATTTT.

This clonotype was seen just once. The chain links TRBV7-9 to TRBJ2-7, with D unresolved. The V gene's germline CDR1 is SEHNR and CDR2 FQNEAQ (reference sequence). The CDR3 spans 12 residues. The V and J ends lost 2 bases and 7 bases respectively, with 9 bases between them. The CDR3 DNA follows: TGTGCCAGCAGCTTATTTACGTGGGAGCAGTACTTC. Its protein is CASSLFTWEQYF.

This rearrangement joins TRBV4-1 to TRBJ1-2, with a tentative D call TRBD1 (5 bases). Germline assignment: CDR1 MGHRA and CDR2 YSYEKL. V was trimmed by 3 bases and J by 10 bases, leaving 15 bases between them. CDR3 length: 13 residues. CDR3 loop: CASSHGDGNAYTF. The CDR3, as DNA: TGCGCCAGCAGCCATGGGGACGGCAATGCCTACACCTTC.

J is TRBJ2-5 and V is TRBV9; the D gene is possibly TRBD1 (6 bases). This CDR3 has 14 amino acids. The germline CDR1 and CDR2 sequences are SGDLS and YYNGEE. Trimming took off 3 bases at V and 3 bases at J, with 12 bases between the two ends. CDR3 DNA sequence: TGTGCCAGCAGCGCAGGGGCGTATGAAGAGACCCAGTACTTC. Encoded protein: CASSAGAYEETQYF.

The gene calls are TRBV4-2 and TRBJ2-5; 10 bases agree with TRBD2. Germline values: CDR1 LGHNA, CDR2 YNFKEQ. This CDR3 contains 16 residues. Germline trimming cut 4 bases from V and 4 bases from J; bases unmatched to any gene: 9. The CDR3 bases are TGTGCCAGCAGCCCTGGAGGCAAGCGGGAGGGAGAGACCCAGTACTTC. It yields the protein CASSPGGKREGETQYF.

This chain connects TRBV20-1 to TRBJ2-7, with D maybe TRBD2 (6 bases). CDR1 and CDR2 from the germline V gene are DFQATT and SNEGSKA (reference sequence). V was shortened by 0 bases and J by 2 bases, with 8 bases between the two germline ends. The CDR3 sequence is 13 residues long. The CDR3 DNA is TGCAGTGCTAGAGATACGGGAGCCTACGAGCAGTACTTC. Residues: CSARDTGAYEQYF.

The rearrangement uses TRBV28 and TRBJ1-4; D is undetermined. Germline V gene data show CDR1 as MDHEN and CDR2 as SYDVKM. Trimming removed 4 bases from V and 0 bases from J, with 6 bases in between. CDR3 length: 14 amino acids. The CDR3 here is CASSSYATNEKLFF. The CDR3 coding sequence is TGTGCCAGCAGTTCTTATGCAACTAATGAAAAACTGTTTTTT.

In DNA, the CDR3 is TGTGCCAGCAGCCTGGCTAGCGGGAGCGACGAGCAGTACTTC. It specifies CASSLASGSDEQYF. This chain uses TRBV7-6 with TRBJ2-5; 10 positions agree with TRBD2. The DNA end favors TRBJ2-7, so the J call may be wrong. CDR1 is SGHVS, CDR2 FNYEAQ, per germline. This CDR3 region has 14 residues.

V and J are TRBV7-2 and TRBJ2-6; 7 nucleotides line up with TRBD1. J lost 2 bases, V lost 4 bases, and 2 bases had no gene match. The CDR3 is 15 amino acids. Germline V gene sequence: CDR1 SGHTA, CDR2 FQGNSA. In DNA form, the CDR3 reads TGTGCCAGCAGCTACACAGGGGCTGGGGCCAACGTCCTGACTTTC. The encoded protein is CASSYTGAGANVLTF.

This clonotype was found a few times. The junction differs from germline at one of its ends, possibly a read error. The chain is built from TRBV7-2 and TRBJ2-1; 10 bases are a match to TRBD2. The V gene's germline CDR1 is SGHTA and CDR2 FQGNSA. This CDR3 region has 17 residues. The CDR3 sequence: CASSLGTGLAAYNEQFF. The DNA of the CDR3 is TGTGCCAGTAGCTTAGGGACAGGACTAGCGGCCTACAATGAGCAGTTCTTC. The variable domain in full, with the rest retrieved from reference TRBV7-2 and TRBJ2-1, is GAGVSQSPSNKVTEKGKDVELRCDPISGHTALYWYRQSLGQGLEFLIYFQGNSAPDKSGLPSDRFSAERTGGSVSTLTIQRTQQEDSAVYLCASSLGTGLAAYNEQFFGPGTRLTVL.